This T cell receptor beta chain was documented in a study of shared clonotypes between healthy human individuals. Whole-study findings and limits: Depth of sequencing was expected to influence donor clonotype sharing. Across subsets, estimated richness was generally greater for naive than for memory populations.

V was clipped by 4 bases and J by 4 bases, with 13 bases between them. Per germline, CDR1 MNHNS and CDR2 SASEGT. CDR3 length: 15 amino acids. Into CD45RA+ naive and CD45RA-negative memory subsets, the CD4+ cells were split. Authors' processing steps: ImmunoSEQ only sent back junction sequences with no quality scores, so filtering was done differently. Method: immunoSEQ multiplex PCR; TCRdb's copy keeps in-frame clones and lacks some. V and J calls and clone size are copied from that table; D and trimming were computed from the DNA. The sample has some 2.1 million clones, 90% to 95% seen once; the top ten hold about 0.13%. A note on this clone: Its antigen is undetermined.

The specimen was naive CD4+ T cells sorted from blood. Subset indicated: CD45RA+ positively selected. This sequence joins TRBV6-1 and TRBJ2-2, with TRBD2 as a possible D gene (7 bases). The clonotype originates from a man aged 18-30 years in good health. CDR3 protein: CASSALGGPTGELFF. The CDR3 nucleotides read TGTGCCAGCAGTGCTTTGGGGGGGCCCACCGGGGAGCTGTTTTTT.